Listed below are T cell receptor beta chains from one sample, sequenced in a study. In TCRdb, the 5' RACE reads were re-called with MiXCR into one record per CDR3 protein. The data contain over 50,000 distinct CDR3 sequences, about 24% of them seen just once; the ten biggest clones take up around 3%. Sequenced input: tumor-infiltrating naive CD4+ T cells sorted from the breast tumor. These receptors were taken from a female donor with breast cancer. Both conserved end residues are part of each CDR3. The D gene is left open where the match is weak. The listing skips clone size in some rows; elsewhere it reads once, few, many or a size class.

clone size | D gene | J gene | V gene | CDR3 protein | CDR3 DNA
many | NA | TRBJ2-7 | TRBV29-1 | CSVFQGSREQYF | TGCAGCGTCTTCCAGGGTTCGCGCGAGCAGTACTTC
few | NA | TRBJ1-1 | TRBV27 | CASSLPGGQREAFF | TGTGCCAGCAGCCTCCCCGGAGGTCAACGTGAAGCTTTCTTT
NA | TRBD2 | TRBJ2-5 | TRBV10-3 | CAISDGLAGETQYF | TGTGCCATCAGTGACGGGCTAGCGGGAGAGACCCAGTACTTC
NA | NA | TRBJ2-5 | TRBV7-9 | CASSPEPGRETQYF | TGTGCCAGCAGTCCAGAGCCAGGCAGGGAGACCCAGTACTTC
few | TRBD1 | TRBJ1-1 | TRBV6-5 | CASRRGRAGITEAFF | TGTGCCAGCAGGAGGGGGCGAGCAGGGATAACTGAAGCTTTCTTT
NA | TRBD2 | TRBJ2-7 | TRBV20-1 | CSARELGLAEGQYF | TGCAGTGCTAGAGAACTGGGACTAGCGGAGGGACAGTACTTC
many | TRBD2 | TRBJ2-3 | TRBV12-3/TRBV12-4 | CAIGAAGGTDTQYF | TGTGCCATTGGGGCGGCCGGGGGGACAGATACGCAGTATTTT
few | NA | TRBJ2-3 | TRBV7-2 | CASSSAMRPTSTDTQYF | TGTGCCAGCAGCTCCGCCATGCGGCCTACTAGCACAGATACGCAGTATTTT
NA | NA | TRBJ2-7 | TRBV11-1 | CASSPGTYYEQYF | TGTGCCAGCAGCCCCGGGACTTACTACGAGCAGTACTTC
NA | TRBD2 | TRBJ2-3 | TRBV5-1 | CASSLSSGSVADTQYF | TGCGCCAGCAGCTTGTCTAGCGGGAGTGTTGCAGATACGCAGTATTTT
few | TRBD1 | TRBJ2-7 | TRBV4-2 | CASSQQGALSYEQYF | TGTGCCAGCAGCCAACAGGGGGCCCTCTCCTACGAGCAGTACTTC
NA | NA | TRBJ2-3 | TRBV12-2 | CASRRIGTGVPDTQYF | TGTGCAAGTCGCCGAATAGGGACAGGGGTGCCAGATACGCAGTATTTT
NA | TRBD2 | TRBJ2-1 | TRBV29-1 | CSAHSGRANNEQFF | TGCAGCGCCCATAGCGGGAGGGCAAACAATGAGCAGTTCTTC
few | NA | TRBJ2-7 | TRBV5-1 | CASSSTDALSYEQYF | TGCGCCAGCAGCTCTACCGACGCCCTCTCCTACGAGCAGTACTTC
NA | NA | TRBJ2-7 | TRBV28 | CASRGSTYEQYF | TGTGCCAGCAGAGGCAGTACCTACGAGCAGTACTTC
NA | NA | TRBJ2-3 | TRBV24-1 | CATSDLAEREQYF | TGTGCCACCAGTGATTTGGCGGAGAGGGAGCAGTATTTT
NA | NA | TRBJ2-7 | TRBV29-1 | CSVRVSYEQYF | TGCAGCGTGAGGGTCTCCTACGAGCAGTACTTC
many | NA | TRBJ1-1 | TRBV5-1 | CASSFRSGGDAEAFF | TGCGCCAGCAGCTTCCGTAGTGGGGGCGACGCTGAAGCTTTCTTT
NA | NA | TRBJ1-4 | TRBV5-1 | CASLRETNEKLFF | TGCGCCAGTTTGAGGGAGACTAATGAAAAACTGTTTTTT
medium-sized | NA | TRBJ1-2 | TRBV24-1 | CATSDSNYGYTF | TGTGCCACCAGTGACAGTAACTATGGCTACACCTTC
few | TRBD2 | TRBJ2-3 | TRBV4-2 | CASSSPSGGSFTDTQYF | TGTGCCAGCAGCTCACCTTCGGGAGGCTCTTTCACAGATACGCAGTATTTT
NA | NA | TRBJ2-6 | TRBV9 | CASSVGNSGANVLTF | TGTGCCAGCAGCGTCGGGAACTCTGGGGCCAACGTCCTGACTTTC
NA | NA | TRBJ1-1 | TRBV15 | CATGDPNTEAFF | TGTGCCACCGGGGACCCTAACACTGAAGCTTTCTTT
many | TRBD1 | TRBJ2-2 | TRBV5-1 | CASRQQGAPRYSGELFF | TGCGCCAGCAGACAACAGGGGGCGCCCCGATATAGCGGGGAGCTGTTTTTT
many | NA | TRBJ2-1 | TRBV5-1 | CASRSASDYNEQFF | TGCGCCAGCAGATCGGCTAGCGACTACAATGAGCAGTTCTTC
NA | NA | TRBJ2-1 | TRBV6-5 | CASTGGRTYNEQFF | TGTGCCAGCACCGGCGGCCGGACGTACAATGAGCAGTTCTTC
NA | NA | TRBJ1-1 | TRBV29-1 | CSGKLLNTEAFF | TGCAGCGGAAAGCTCTTGAACACTGAAGCTTTCTTT
few | TRBD1 | TRBJ1-5 | TRBV20-1 | CSASRDSYQPQHF | TGCAGTGCTAGCCGGGACAGTTATCAGCCCCAGCATTTT